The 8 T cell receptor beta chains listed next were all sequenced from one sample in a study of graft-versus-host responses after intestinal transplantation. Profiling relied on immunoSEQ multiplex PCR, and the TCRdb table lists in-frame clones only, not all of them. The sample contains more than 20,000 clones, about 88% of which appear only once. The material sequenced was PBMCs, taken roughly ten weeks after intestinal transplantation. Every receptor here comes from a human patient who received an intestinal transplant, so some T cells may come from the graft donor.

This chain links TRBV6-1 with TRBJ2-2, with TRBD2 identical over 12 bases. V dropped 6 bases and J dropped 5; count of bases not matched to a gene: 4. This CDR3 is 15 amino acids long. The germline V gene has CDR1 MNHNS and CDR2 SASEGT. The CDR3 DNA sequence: TGTGCCAGCAGCCCGACTAGCGGGGGAACCGGGGAGCTGTTTTTT. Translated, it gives CASSPTSGGTGELFF.

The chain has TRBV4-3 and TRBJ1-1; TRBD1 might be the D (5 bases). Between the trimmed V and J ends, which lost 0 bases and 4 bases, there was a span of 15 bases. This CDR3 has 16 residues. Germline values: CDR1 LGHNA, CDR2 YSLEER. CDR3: CASSQEGLGRGTEAFF. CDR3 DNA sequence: TGCGCCAGCAGCCAAGAAGGGCTCGGTAGGGGCACTGAAGCTTTCTTT.

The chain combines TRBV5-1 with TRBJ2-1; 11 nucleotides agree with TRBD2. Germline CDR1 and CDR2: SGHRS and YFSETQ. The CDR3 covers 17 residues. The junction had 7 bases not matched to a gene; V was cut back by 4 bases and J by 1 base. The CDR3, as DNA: TGCGCCAGCAGCCCGGGACTAGCGGCTGGATCCTACAATGAGCAGTTCTTC. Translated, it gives CASSPGLAAGSYNEQFF.

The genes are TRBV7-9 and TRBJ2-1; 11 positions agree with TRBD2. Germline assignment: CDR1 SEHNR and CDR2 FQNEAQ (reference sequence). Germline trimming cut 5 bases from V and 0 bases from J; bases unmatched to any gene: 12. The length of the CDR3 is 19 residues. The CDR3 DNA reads TGTGCCAGCAGCCTAACCATGACTAGCGGGGCAAGCTCCTACAATGAGCAGTTCTTC. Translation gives CASSLTMTSGASSYNEQFF.

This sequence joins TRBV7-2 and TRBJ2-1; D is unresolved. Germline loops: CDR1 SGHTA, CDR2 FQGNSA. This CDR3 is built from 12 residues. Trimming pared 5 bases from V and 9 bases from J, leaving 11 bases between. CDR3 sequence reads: CASSPRRVEQFF. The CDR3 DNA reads TGTGCCAGCAGCCCCCGAAGGGTTGAGCAGTTCTTC. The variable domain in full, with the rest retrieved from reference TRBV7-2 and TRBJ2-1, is GAGVSQSPSNKVTEKGKDVELRCDPISGHTALYWYRQSLGQGLEFLIYFQGNSAPDKSGLPSDRFSAERTGGSVSTLTIQRTQQEDSAVYLCASSPRRVEQFFGPGTRLTVL.

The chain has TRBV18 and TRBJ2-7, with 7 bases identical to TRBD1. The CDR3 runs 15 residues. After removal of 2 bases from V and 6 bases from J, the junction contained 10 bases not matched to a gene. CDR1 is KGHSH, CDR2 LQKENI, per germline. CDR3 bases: TGTGCCAGCTCACCAAGCGCAGGGGGTAAGACCGAGCAGTACTTC. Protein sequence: CASSPSAGGKTEQYF.

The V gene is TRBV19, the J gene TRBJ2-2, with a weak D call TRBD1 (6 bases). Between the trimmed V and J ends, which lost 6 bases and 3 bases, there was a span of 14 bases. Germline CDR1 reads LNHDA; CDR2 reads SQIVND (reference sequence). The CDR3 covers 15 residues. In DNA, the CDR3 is TGTGCCAGTAGGGAGAGGGACACTGACACCGGGGAGCTGTTTTTT. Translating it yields CASRERDTDTGELFF.

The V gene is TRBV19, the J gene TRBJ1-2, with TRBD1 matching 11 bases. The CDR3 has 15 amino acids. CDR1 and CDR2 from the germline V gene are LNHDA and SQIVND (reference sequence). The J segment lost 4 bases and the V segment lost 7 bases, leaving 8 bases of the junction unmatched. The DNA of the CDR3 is TGTGCCAGTACCAAACTCGGACAGGGGGCCTATGGCTACACCTTC. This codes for CASTKLGQGAYGYTF.